Only a few counts were recorded for the clone carrying this T cell receptor (beta chain). What it recognizes is unknown. Primed by a sample-barcoded 5' primer and a J-beta primer mix, a second PCR proceeded for 7 to 11 cycles. MiXCR was run by TCRdb on the 5' RACE reads, yielding one entry per CDR3 protein. Here the sample spans approximately 1.5 million distinct CDR3 sequences, roughly 32% being singletons. This specimen belongs to a study of blood T cells in healthy people across ages. General study points: In long-lived donors, naive CD4+ cell counts and diversity exceeded those of aged donors.

The CDR3 spans 18 residues. The ends lost 4 bases at V and 1 base at J; junction bases unmatched: 11. Germline values: CDR1 SGHRS, CDR2 YFSETQ. The chain has TRBV5-1 and TRBJ2-7; TRBD2 agrees at 13 bases. This TCR came from a woman aged 30 to 39 in good health. The sequencing input was blood. The CDR3 here is CASSDRGTSGIRSYEQYF. In DNA, the CDR3 is TGCGCCAGCAGCGACCGTGGGACTAGCGGGATCAGGTCCTACGAGCAGTACTTC.